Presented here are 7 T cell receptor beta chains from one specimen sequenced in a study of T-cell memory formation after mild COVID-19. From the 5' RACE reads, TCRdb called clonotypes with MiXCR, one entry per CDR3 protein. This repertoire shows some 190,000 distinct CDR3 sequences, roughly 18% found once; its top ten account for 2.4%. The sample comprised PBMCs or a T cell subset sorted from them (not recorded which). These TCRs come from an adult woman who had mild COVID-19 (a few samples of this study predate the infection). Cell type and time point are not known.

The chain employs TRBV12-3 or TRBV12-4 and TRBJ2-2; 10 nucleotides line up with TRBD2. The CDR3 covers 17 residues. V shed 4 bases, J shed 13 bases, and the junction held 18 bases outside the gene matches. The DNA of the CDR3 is TGTGCCAGCAGTTCCGAAATGGCGGCTAGCGGGAGTCTGTCGCTGTTTTTT. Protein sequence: CASSSEMAASGSLSLFF.

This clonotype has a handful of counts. The CDR3 loop is CASSPQTGPSTEAFF. The CDR3 DNA is TGTGCCAGCAGCCCTCAAACAGGTCCGAGCACTGAAGCTTTCTTT. V is TRBV7-9 and J is TRBJ1-1; maybe TRBD1 (5 bases). The CDR3 has 15 amino acids. Germline values: CDR1 SEHNR, CDR2 FQNEAQ (reference sequence). V lost 5 bases and J 4 bases, leaving 17 bases between the germline ends.

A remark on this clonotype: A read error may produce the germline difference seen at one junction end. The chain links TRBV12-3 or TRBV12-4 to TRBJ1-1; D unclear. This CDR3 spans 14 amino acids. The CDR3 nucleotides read TGTGCCAGCAGTTTAGGCCCATTGAACCCTGAAGCTTTCTTT. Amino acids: CASSLGPLNPEAFF.

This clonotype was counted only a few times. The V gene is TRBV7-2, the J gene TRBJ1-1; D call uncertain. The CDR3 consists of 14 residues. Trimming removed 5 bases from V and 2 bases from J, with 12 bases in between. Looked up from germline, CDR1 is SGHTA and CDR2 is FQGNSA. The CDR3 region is CASSPREANTEAFF. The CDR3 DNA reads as TGTGCCAGCAGCCCTCGGGAGGCTAACACTGAAGCTTTCTTT.

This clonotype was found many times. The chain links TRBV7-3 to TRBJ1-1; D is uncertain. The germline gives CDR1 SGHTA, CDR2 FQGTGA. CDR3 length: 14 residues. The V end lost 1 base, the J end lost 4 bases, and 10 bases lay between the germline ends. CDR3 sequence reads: CASSLNPGSTEAFF. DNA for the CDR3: TGTGCCAGCAGCTTAAACCCGGGGAGCACTGAAGCTTTCTTT.

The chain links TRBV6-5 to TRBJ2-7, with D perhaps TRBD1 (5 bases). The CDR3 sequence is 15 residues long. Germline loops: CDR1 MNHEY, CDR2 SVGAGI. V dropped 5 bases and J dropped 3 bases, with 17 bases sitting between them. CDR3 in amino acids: CASSDLPGRVYEQYF. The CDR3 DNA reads TGTGCCAGCAGTGACCTCCCCGGCAGGGTCTACGAGCAGTACTTC.

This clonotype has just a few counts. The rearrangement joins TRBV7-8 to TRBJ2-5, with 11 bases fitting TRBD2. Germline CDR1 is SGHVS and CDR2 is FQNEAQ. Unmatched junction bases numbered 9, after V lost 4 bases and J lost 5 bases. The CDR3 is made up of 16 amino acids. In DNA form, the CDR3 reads TGTGCCAGCAGCTCATCCGGGACTAGCGGCGGGGAGACCCAGTACTTC. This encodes CASSSSGTSGGETQYF.